The 27 T cell receptor beta chains reported below all come from one sample, sequenced in a study of Graves' ophthalmopathy and Graves' hyperthyroidism. Amplification from RNA transcripts yielded the TCR beta CDR3 regions. First-round RT-PCR used HTBI primers; second-round multiplex PCR followed. From the multiplex PCR reads, TCRdb called clonotypes with MiXCR, one entry per CDR3 protein. This sample has 210,000 or so distinct CDR3 sequences, with roughly 27% found just once. Source material: peripheral blood. These receptors all stem from a middle-aged man with Graves' ophthalmopathy.

The J gene is TRBJ1-1, the V gene TRBV27, with D perhaps TRBD1 (6 bases). V shed 6 bases and J shed 4 bases, with 18 bases lying between them. The CDR3 sequence is 15 residues long. Germline CDR1 MNHEY, CDR2 SMNVEV (reference sequence). The DNA for the CDR3 is TGTGCCAGCAGCCTGCTCGGGGGAGGGGGCACTGAAGCTTTCTTT. This sequence encodes CASSLLGGGGTEAFF.

The V gene is TRBV28, the J gene TRBJ2-7, with TRBD2 matching over 9 bases. V shed 5 bases, J shed 6 bases, and the junction held 11 bases outside the gene matches. The germline gives CDR1 MDHEN, CDR2 SYDVKM. This CDR3 contains 15 residues. CDR3 DNA: TGTGCCAGCAGTCCCTCGGGACTAGCTTTGGGCGAGCAGTACTTC. Residues: CASSPSGLALGEQYF.

The rearrangement joins TRBV6-2 or TRBV6-3 to TRBJ2-2; the D call may be TRBD1 or TRBD2 (5 bases each). CDR1 is MNHEY, CDR2 SVGEGT, per germline. This CDR3 is 17 amino acids long. Between the trimmed V and J ends, which lost 6 bases and 5 bases, there was a span of 22 bases. The CDR3 is CASSSLQGASRTGELFF. In DNA form, the CDR3 reads TGTGCCAGCAGCTCGCTCCAGGGAGCCTCGAGGACCGGGGAGCTGTTTTTT.

This clonotype has at least ten counts. The chain uses TRBV2 and TRBJ1-5, with D perhaps TRBD1 (6 bases). The V end was cut by 9 bases, the J end by 0 bases, with 12 bases between. The CDR3 extends over 14 amino acids. Germline V CDR1 and CDR2: SNHLY, FYNNEI. CDR3: CASRRGFSNQPQHF. CDR3 sequence (DNA): TGTGCCAGTAGAAGGGGGTTTAGCAATCAGCCCCAGCATTTT.

The chain uses TRBV15 and TRBJ2-7; the D gene is possibly TRBD1 (5 bases). This CDR3 contains 14 residues. The germline V and J ends were trimmed by 2 bases and 0 bases, with 8 bases remaining between them. Germline CDR1 and CDR2: LNHNV and YYDKDF (reference sequence). The CDR3, as DNA: TGTGCCACCAGCAGACAGGGCAGCTCCTACGAGCAGTACTTC. Translated: CATSRQGSSYEQYF.

This clonotype appeared a few times. V and J are TRBV28 and TRBJ2-7; TRBD1 agrees at 9 bases. With V trimmed by 9 bases and J by 1 base, 4 bases remained unmatched. CDR1 and CDR2 from the germline V gene are MDHEN and SYDVKM. The CDR3 is 13 residues long. CDR3 sequence: CASMDRGSYEQYF. As DNA, the CDR3 is TGTGCCAGTATGGACAGGGGATCCTACGAGCAGTACTTC.

The V gene is TRBV12-3 or TRBV12-4, the J gene TRBJ2-7, with TRBD1 matching over 9 bases. The CDR3 is 15 residues long. The V and J ends lost 5 bases and 4 bases, in that order; junction bases with no gene match: 9. The CDR3 DNA reads as TGTGCCAGCAGTCGGGACCCGGGACAGGGATACGAGCAGTACTTC. Translating it yields CASSRDPGQGYEQYF.

The chain has TRBV19 and TRBJ2-2; D remains unclear. V lost 4 bases, J lost 0 bases, and 9 bases lay in between. Looked up from germline, CDR1 is LNHDA and CDR2 is SQIVND (reference sequence). This CDR3 has 15 residues. CDR3 nucleotide sequence: TGTGCCAGTAGTACCCGGACGGCGAACACCGGGGAGCTGTTTTTT. As protein: CASSTRTANTGELFF.

The sample holds many counts of this clonotype. The chain employs TRBV20-1 and TRBJ1-5; D remains unclear. Trimming took off 1 base at V and 3 bases at J, with 10 bases between the two ends. Germline V gives CDR1 DFQATT, CDR2 SNEGSKA (reference sequence). CDR3 length equals 14 residues. The CDR3 sequence: CSARGGQNNQPQHF. DNA of the CDR3: TGCAGTGCTAGAGGTGGGCAGAACAATCAGCCCCAGCATTTT.

The CDR3 DNA reads TGTGCCAGCAGCAATAGGGGGGGTAAGCAGCCCCAGCATTTT. It specifies CASSNRGGKQPQHF. The J gene is TRBJ1-5, the V gene TRBV12-3 or TRBV12-4, with a possible D match to TRBD1 (6 bases). Trimming pared 6 bases from V and 7 bases from J, leaving 16 bases between. The CDR3 spans 14 residues.

The V and J genes are TRBV12-3 or TRBV12-4 and TRBJ1-2; 8 nucleotides line up with TRBD1. This CDR3 contains 12 residues. The ends lost 6 bases at V and 5 bases at J; junction bases unmatched: 2. This CDR3 is CASSWTGYGYTF. CDR3 nucleotides: TGTGCCAGCAGCTGGACAGGGTATGGCTACACCTTC.

The chain carries TRBV5-1 and TRBJ2-7, with 11 bases identical to TRBD2. In germline, CDR1 is SGHRS, CDR2 YFSETQ. J gave up 0 bases and V 0 bases, and 8 bases lay outside the gene matches. The CDR3 covers 18 residues. DNA for the CDR3: TGCGCCAGCAGCTTGGATCCTAGCGGGGGGAGAAACTCCTACGAGCAGTACTTC. It is translated as CASSLDPSGGRNSYEQYF.

J is TRBJ2-7 and V is TRBV6-1; D unresolved. V lost 3 bases, J lost 1 base, and 10 bases lay in between. There are 14 residues in the CDR3. Germline V gene data show CDR1 as MNHNS and CDR2 as SASEGT. CDR3 bases: TGTGCCAGCAGTGACCCCCCCAGTTCCTACGAGCAGTACTTC. Its protein is CASSDPPSSYEQYF.

This clonotype was seen ten or more times. The chain couples TRBV20-1 to TRBJ1-2; 10 nucleotides match TRBD1. The V and J ends lost 6 bases and 5 bases, in that order; junction bases with no gene match: 6. From germline, CDR1 is DFQATT and CDR2 SNEGSKA (reference sequence). This CDR3 is built from 13 residues. The DNA for the CDR3 is TGCAGTGCGACCGGGACAGGGGATTATGGCTACACCTTC. The encoded protein is CSATGTGDYGYTF.

The chain joins TRBV12-3 or TRBV12-4 to TRBJ2-5; TRBD1 agrees at 9 bases. The V gene end was trimmed by 3 bases and the J gene end by 5 bases; junction bases not matched to a gene: 7. This CDR3 has 15 amino acids. This chain's CDR3 is CASSLVGTGNETQYF. In DNA form, the CDR3 reads TGTGCCAGCAGTTTGGTAGGGACAGGGAACGAGACCCAGTACTTC.

This clonotype was seen many times. The chain combines TRBV6-5 with TRBJ2-2; 7 nucleotides agree with TRBD1. This CDR3 region has 16 residues. CDR1 MNHEY and CDR2 SVGAGI come from the germline V gene. The V segment lost 1 base and the J segment 2 bases; nucleotides outside the gene matches: 4. DNA of the CDR3: TGTGCCAGCAGTTACTGGCAGGGGGTCAACACCGGGGAGCTGTTTTTT. It yields the protein CASSYWQGVNTGELFF.

Ten or more counts support this clonotype. The rearrangement joins TRBV28 to TRBJ2-7; D gene uncertain. Looked up from germline, CDR1 is MDHEN and CDR2 is SYDVKM. V lost 3 bases to trimming and J lost 0 bases, with 9 bases between them. The CDR3 is 14 amino acids. Here the CDR3 reads CASSFRRRSYEQYF. Written as DNA, the CDR3 is TGTGCCAGCAGTTTTCGCAGGCGCTCCTACGAGCAGTACTTC.

In this sample, this clonotype turned up many times. The CDR3 sequence is CASSYSKPSGRHTDTQYF. CDR3 nucleotides: TGTGCCAGCAGTTACTCGAAACCTAGCGGGAGGCATACAGATACGCAGTATTTT. The chain combines TRBV6-6 with TRBJ2-3; 11 bases line up with TRBD2. Germline CDR1 reads MNHNY; CDR2 reads SVGAGI (reference sequence). The CDR3 extends over 18 amino acids. J gave up 3 bases and V 0 bases, and 8 bases lay outside the gene matches.

Many counts were recorded for this clonotype. The chain couples TRBV9 to TRBJ2-7, with 8 nucleotides matching TRBD1. CDR1 and CDR2 (germline): SGDLS, YYNGEE. The CDR3 length is 15 residues. V dropped 2 bases and J dropped 0; count of bases not matched to a gene: 4. CDR3 sequence: CASSVGDRFSYEQYF. The CDR3 DNA is TGTGCCAGCAGCGTGGGGGACAGGTTCTCCTACGAGCAGTACTTC.

This clonotype showed up many times. The chain is built from TRBV20-1 and TRBJ2-7, with D tentatively TRBD1 (6 bases). V lost 8 bases and J lost 0, with 17 bases in between. The CDR3 is 14 amino acids. The germline CDR1 and CDR2 sequences are DFQATT and SNEGSKA (reference sequence). CDR3 residues: CSSTGSDLSYEQYF. CDR3 in DNA: TGCAGTTCGACAGGATCCGACCTCTCCTACGAGCAGTACTTC.

This chain joins TRBV7-2 and TRBJ2-5; the match to TRBD2 covers 7 bases. CDR3 length: 14 amino acids. V dropped 5 bases and J dropped 4; count of bases not matched to a gene: 7. Germline loops: CDR1 SGHTA, CDR2 FQGNSA. This chain's CDR3 is CASSQGLEAETQYF. The CDR3 DNA reads as TGTGCCAGCAGCCAAGGACTAGAGGCAGAGACCCAGTACTTC. The complete variable domain, with remaining parts taken from reference TRBV7-2 and TRBJ2-5, reads GAGVSQSPSNKVTEKGKDVELRCDPISGHTALYWYRQSLGQGLEFLIYFQGNSAPDKSGLPSDRFSAERTGGSVSTLTIQRTQQEDSAVYLCASSQGLEAETQYFGPGTRLLVL.

This clonotype was seen ten or more times. In DNA, the CDR3 is TGTGCCAGCAGTTTAGCAGGGCCGGGCTACGAGCAGTACTTC. As protein: CASSLAGPGYEQYF. This chain uses TRBV12-3 or TRBV12-4 with TRBJ2-7, with D unresolved. V lost 0 bases, J lost 3 bases, and 9 bases lay in between. CDR3 length: 14 residues.

The chain is built from TRBV6-5 and TRBJ1-1, with D hard to call. The CDR3 spans 14 residues. Germline CDR1 is MNHEY and CDR2 is SVGAGI. Trimming stripped 4 bases from V and 3 bases from J, with 12 bases between. CDR3 sequence reads: CASSSPGEYTEAFF. CDR3 coding DNA: TGTGCCAGCAGTTCCCCGGGAGAGTACACTGAAGCTTTCTTT.

This clonotype was seen repeatedly, ten times or more. The CDR3 DNA sequence: TGTGCCAGCAGGGCTGGGACAGAGTCGGGAACCGGGGAGCTGTTTTTT. Protein sequence: CASRAGTESGTGELFF. This chain uses TRBV11-1 with TRBJ2-2; 7 bases match TRBD1. The V segment lost 6 bases and the J segment 5 bases; nucleotides outside the gene matches: 12. Germline V gene sequence: CDR1 SGHAT, CDR2 FQDESV (reference sequence). The CDR3 extends over 16 amino acids.

This chain connects TRBV12-3 or TRBV12-4 to TRBJ1-1; the D is unclear. The CDR3 length is 12 residues. The V and J ends lost 5 bases and 3 bases respectively, with 7 bases between them. The CDR3 reads CASSLFDTEAFF. The CDR3 DNA reads as TGTGCCAGCAGTCTCTTCGACACTGAAGCTTTCTTT.

The rearrangement links TRBV20-1 to TRBJ2-7, with D possibly TRBD1 on 7 matching bases. The V end lost 4 bases, the J end lost 6 bases, and 22 bases lay between the germline ends. This CDR3 is 15 amino acids long. CDR1 and CDR2 from the germline V gene are DFQATT and SNEGSKA (reference sequence). The DNA for the CDR3 is TGCAGTGCTACTAAGACAGGGAGGTTCTCGGGCGAGCAGTACTTC. This encodes CSATKTGRFSGEQYF.

Many counts were recorded for this clonotype. The gene calls are TRBV28 and TRBJ1-1, with 8 bases lining up with TRBD1. The CDR3 totals 15 residues. V dropped 5 bases and J dropped 1; count of bases not matched to a gene: 6. The V gene's germline CDR1 is MDHEN and CDR2 SYDVKM. The CDR3: CASSPRTGWNTEAFF. The CDR3 bases are TGTGCCAGCAGTCCCCGGACAGGGTGGAACACTGAAGCTTTCTTT.